This passage covers 7 T cell receptor beta chains from one sample sequenced in a study of neurological immune-mediated disorders. One entry per CDR3 protein, called by TCRdb with MiXCR from the 5' RACE reads. The profile shows about 78,000 distinct CDR3 sequences, about 5% of them singletons. Sequencing input: PBMCs. Receptors were obtained from a woman in her twenties or thirties with multiple sclerosis.

This clonotype showed up many times. This chain connects TRBV30 to TRBJ1-1, with 11 bases aligning to TRBD1. V lost 7 bases to trimming and J lost 5 bases; unmatched junction nucleotides: 12. The CDR3 spans 15 residues. Germline lookup yields CDR1 GTSNPN and CDR2 SVGIG (reference sequence). The CDR3 sequence: CASSKGDRGGTEAFF. The DNA of the CDR3 is TGTGCCTCCTCAAAGGGGGACAGGGGGGGAACTGAAGCTTTCTTT.

This clonotype occurred many times. The gene calls are TRBV20-1 and TRBJ2-1, with TRBD2 matching over 9 bases. Germline trimming cut 0 bases from V and 3 bases from J; bases unmatched to any gene: 15. CDR3 length: 19 amino acids. CDR1 is DFQATT and CDR2 is SNEGSKA in the germline V gene (reference sequence). The CDR3: CSARDVGAGLAGIYNEQFF. CDR3 DNA: TGCAGTGCTAGAGATGTTGGGGCGGGGCTAGCGGGAATCTACAATGAGCAGTTCTTC.

This clonotype was seen ten or more times. The chain carries TRBV18 and TRBJ1-1; unclear D gene. CDR1 is KGHSH and CDR2 is LQKENI in the germline V gene. Trimming stripped 2 bases from V and 1 base from J, with 5 bases between. The CDR3 extends over 13 amino acids. The CDR3 sequence: CASSPNKNTEAFF. The DNA for the CDR3 is TGTGCCAGCTCACCAAACAAGAACACTGAAGCTTTCTTT.

The sample holds many counts of this clonotype. The V and J genes are TRBV10-2 and TRBJ2-3; 10 bases line up with TRBD1. The CDR3 consists of 15 residues. CDR1 is WSHSY, CDR2 SAAADI, per germline. The V gene end was trimmed by 8 bases and the J gene end by 6 bases; junction bases not matched to a gene: 11. The CDR3 DNA is TGCGCCAGCCTTCCGGGACAGGGGATAGGGGATACGCAGTATTTT. This sequence encodes CASLPGQGIGDTQYF.

This clonotype was seen at least ten times. CDR3 protein: CASILSGTDTQYF. CDR3 DNA sequence: TGTGCCAGCATCCTTTCCGGGACAGATACGCAGTATTTT. The chain is built from TRBV6-6 and TRBJ2-3; no clear D gene. V gave up 7 bases and J gave up 3 bases, with 11 bases separating them. Germline CDR1 and CDR2: MNHNY and SVGAGI (reference sequence). This CDR3 is 13 amino acids long.

This clonotype was observed many times. The V and J genes are TRBV6-2 or TRBV6-3 and TRBJ1-4, with TRBD1 matching over 7 bases. Unmatched junction bases numbered 12, after V lost 2 bases and J lost 0 bases. The germline CDR1 and CDR2 sequences are MNHEY and SVGEGT. The CDR3 consists of 19 residues. The CDR3 DNA is TGTGCCAGCAGTTACAATATCGGTGCAGGGGGTGCAACTAATGAAAAACTGTTTTTT. The encoded protein is CASSYNIGAGGATNEKLFF.

This clonotype was seen many times. CDR3 sequence: CASSRNVGQWGNTEAFF. Written as DNA, the CDR3 is TGCGCCAGCAGCCGAAATGTGGGGCAGTGGGGAAACACTGAAGCTTTCTTT. The chain is built from TRBV5-1 and TRBJ1-1, with D maybe TRBD1 (5 bases). Germline values: CDR1 SGHRS, CDR2 YFSETQ. Between the trimmed V and J ends, which lost 4 bases and 2 bases, there was a span of 21 bases. This CDR3 has 17 residues.